The rows below give T cell receptor beta chains drawn from one sample of a study of tumor and adjacent non-tumor tissue in lung cancer. TCRdb ran MiXCR on the multiplex PCR reads and lists one entry per CDR3 protein. The sample holds more than 55,000 distinct CDR3 sequences, around three quarters seen once. The sample comprised distant non-tumor lung tissue. The receptor set was obtained from a man aged 55-75 years with non-small cell lung cancer. CDR3s include the opening cysteine and the closing phenylalanine or tryptophan. Fields, in order: J gene, D gene, clone size, V gene, CDR3 protein, CDR3 DNA. A D gene is named only where the DNA matches it firmly. Size is omitted from some rows. Given values are once, few, many or a class for expanded clones.

j_call: TRBJ2-7; d_call: NA; clone_size: NA; v_call: TRBV7-8; cdr3_aa: CASSLPGNDERCF; cdr3_nt: TGTGCCAGCAGCTTACCAGGGAACGACGAGCGGTGCTTC
j_call: TRBJ2-4; d_call: NA; clone_size: NA; v_call: TRBV5-4; cdr3_aa: CANSPGWELNIQYF; cdr3_nt: TGTGCCAACAGCCCGGGGTGGGAGTTAAACATTCAGTACTTC
j_call: TRBJ2-5; d_call: NA; clone_size: NA; v_call: TRBV12-3/TRBV12-4; cdr3_aa: CASSGDYLEIQNF; cdr3_nt: TGTGCCAGCAGTGGAGATTACCTTGAGATCCAGAACTTC
j_call: TRBJ2-1; d_call: NA; clone_size: many; v_call: TRBV29-1; cdr3_aa: CSVDRSASYNEQFF; cdr3_nt: TGCAGCGTTGATCGTAGCGCATCCTACAATGAGCAGTTCTTC
j_call: TRBJ2-3; d_call: NA; clone_size: NA; v_call: TRBV2; cdr3_aa: CARSSGLPDTQYF; cdr3_nt: TGTGCCAGGAGTAGCGGCCTTCCCGATACGCAGTATTTT
j_call: TRBJ2-2; d_call: NA; clone_size: NA; v_call: TRBV5-4; cdr3_aa: CASSHGGGRVNTGELYF; cdr3_nt: TGTGCCAGCAGCCATGGGGGAGGCAGGGTGAACACCGGGGAGCTGTATTTT
j_call: TRBJ2-7; d_call: NA; clone_size: NA; v_call: TRBV5-1; cdr3_aa: CASSLRGRWDLVPYEQYF; cdr3_nt: TGCGCCAGCAGCTTGAGGGGCCGTTGGGACCTGGTTCCTTACGAGCAGTACTTC
j_call: TRBJ1-6; d_call: NA; clone_size: NA; v_call: TRBV6-1; cdr3_aa: CASNPKQDNSPLHF; cdr3_nt: TGTGCCAGCAATCCGAAACAGGATAATTCACCCCTCCACTTT
j_call: TRBJ2-7; d_call: NA; clone_size: NA; v_call: TRBV11-3; cdr3_aa: CTSSLDGTSAYDQYF; cdr3_nt: TGTACCAGCAGCTTAGATGGGACCTCCGCCTACGATCAGTATTTC
j_call: TRBJ1-1; d_call: TRBD1; clone_size: NA; v_call: TRBV5-6; cdr3_aa: CASSLLQGAAEAIF; cdr3_nt: TGTGCCAGCAGCCTTCTGCAGGGGGCAGCGGAAGCTATCTTT
j_call: TRBJ2-5; d_call: NA; clone_size: NA; v_call: TRBV5-4; cdr3_aa: CASSFLDTQETQNF; cdr3_nt: TGTGCCAGCAGCTTCCTGGACACCCAAGAGACCCAGAACTTC
j_call: TRBJ2-1; d_call: TRBD2; clone_size: few; v_call: TRBV20-1; cdr3_aa: CSASPGLLAGGPGNEQFF; cdr3_nt: TGCAGTGCCAGTCCCGGGTTGCTAGCGGGAGGGCCCGGCAATGAGCAGTTCTTC
j_call: TRBJ2-5; d_call: TRBD2; clone_size: many; v_call: TRBV4-2; cdr3_aa: CASSQQSGSSETQYF; cdr3_nt: TGTGCCAGCAGCCAACAAAGCGGGAGCAGTGAGACCCAGTACTTC
j_call: TRBJ2-1; d_call: TRBD2; clone_size: once; v_call: TRBV6-2/TRBV6-3; cdr3_aa: CASSHNMGGSFPPEQFF; cdr3_nt: TGTGCCAGCAGTCACAATATGGGCGGGAGTTTCCCCCCTGAGCAGTTCTTC
j_call: TRBJ2-5; d_call: TRBD2; clone_size: NA; v_call: TRBV4-1; cdr3_aa: CASSAQREGNETQYF; cdr3_nt: TGCGCCAGCAGCGCCCAGCGGGAGGGGAATGAGACCCAGTACTTC
j_call: TRBJ2-3; d_call: TRBD2; clone_size: NA; v_call: TRBV6-6; cdr3_aa: CASWGGGYSNPDTQYF; cdr3_nt: TGTGCGAGCTGGGGCGGGGGTTATTCGAACCCAGATACGCAGTATTTT
j_call: TRBJ2-7; d_call: NA; clone_size: NA; v_call: TRBV5-1; cdr3_aa: CASSRTGTIEEQYF; cdr3_nt: TGCGCCAGCAGCCGAACAGGGACTATCGAGGAACAGTACTTC
j_call: TRBJ2-7; d_call: NA; clone_size: NA; v_call: TRBV7-8; cdr3_aa: CASSLARTSYGQYF; cdr3_nt: TGTGCCAGCAGCCTAGCGCGGACCTCTTACGGGCAGTACTTC
j_call: TRBJ2-7; d_call: NA; clone_size: many; v_call: TRBV20-1; cdr3_aa: CSARGRRGLYEQYF; cdr3_nt: TGCAGTGCTAGAGGGCGCCGGGGGCTCTACGAGCAGTACTTC
j_call: TRBJ1-5; d_call: NA; clone_size: many; v_call: TRBV28; cdr3_aa: CASSDRARQPQHF; cdr3_nt: TGTGCCAGCTCAGATAGGGCCCGCCAGCCCCAGCATTTT
j_call: TRBJ2-7; d_call: NA; clone_size: NA; v_call: TRBV10-3; cdr3_aa: CASERWVGLWVREQYF; cdr3_nt: TGTGCCTCAGAGCGCTGGGTGGGCCTGTGGGTTCGCGAGCAGTACTTC
j_call: TRBJ2-3; d_call: NA; clone_size: NA; v_call: TRBV5-5; cdr3_aa: CASSWWGERQDAQYF; cdr3_nt: TGTGCCAGCAGCTGGTGGGGAGAGCGGCAAGATGCGCAGTATTTT
j_call: TRBJ2-1; d_call: TRBD2; clone_size: once; v_call: TRBV20-1; cdr3_aa: CSVRTSGRTDEQFF; cdr3_nt: TGCAGTGTCAGGACTAGCGGGAGGACTGATGAACAGTTCTTC
j_call: TRBJ2-3; d_call: NA; clone_size: NA; v_call: TRBV5-5; cdr3_aa: CASSRWGKRPDTQYF; cdr3_nt: TGTGCAAGCAGCAGGTGGGGAAAGCGTCCAGATACGCAGTATTTT
j_call: TRBJ2-3; d_call: NA; clone_size: NA; v_call: TRBV13; cdr3_aa: CASISARQNTDTQYF; cdr3_nt: TGTGCCAGCATCTCAGCGAGACAGAATACAGATACGCAATATTTT
j_call: TRBJ2-1; d_call: NA; clone_size: NA; v_call: TRBV20-1; cdr3_aa: CSAQEGTEQIF; cdr3_nt: TGCAGTGCACAGGAGGGGACTGAGCAGATCTTC
j_call: TRBJ1-1; d_call: TRBD1; clone_size: NA; v_call: TRBV20-1; cdr3_aa: CNAIPGQGALTEAFF; cdr3_nt: TGCAATGCTATACCGGGACAGGGGGCATTAACTGAAGCTTTCTTT
j_call: TRBJ1-4; d_call: NA; clone_size: NA; v_call: TRBV11-2; cdr3_aa: CASNLDRGNEKLFF; cdr3_nt: TGTGCCAGCAACTTAGATCGAGGGAATGAAAAACTTTTCTTT
j_call: TRBJ1-1; d_call: NA; clone_size: NA; v_call: TRBV29-1; cdr3_aa: CSASAGRDTEAFF; cdr3_nt: TGTAGCGCCTCGGCAGGGAGGGACACAGAAGCTTTCTTT
j_call: TRBJ1-1; d_call: NA; clone_size: NA; v_call: TRBV12-3/TRBV12-4; cdr3_aa: CVSSLSRSTETFF; cdr3_nt: TGTGTCAGTAGCCTATCCAGGAGTACTGAAACTTTCTTT
j_call: TRBJ2-5; d_call: NA; clone_size: NA; v_call: TRBV4-2; cdr3_aa: CTSSHPRVWDRPGTQYF; cdr3_nt: TGTACCAGCAGCCACCCAAGAGTATGGGACCGTCCTGGGACCCAGTACTTT
j_call: TRBJ2-2; d_call: TRBD2; clone_size: NA; v_call: TRBV29-1; cdr3_aa: CSVLRGTSGTGELFF; cdr3_nt: TGCAGCGTTCTCAGGGGGACTAGCGGTACCGGGGAGCTGTTTTTT
j_call: TRBJ2-1; d_call: TRBD2; clone_size: many; v_call: TRBV6-2/TRBV6-3; cdr3_aa: CASSYSPTSGIYNEQFF; cdr3_nt: TGTGCCAGCAGTTACTCTCCGACTAGCGGGATCTACAATGAGCAGTTCTTC
j_call: TRBJ2-7; d_call: NA; clone_size: NA; v_call: TRBV28; cdr3_aa: CASSPPQTVRGEQYF; cdr3_nt: TGTGCCAGCAGTCCCCCCCAGACAGTGCGCGGCGAGCAGTACTTC
j_call: TRBJ1-1; d_call: NA; clone_size: once; v_call: TRBV6-5; cdr3_aa: CVSSYGGQVCAEAFF; cdr3_nt: TGTGTCAGCAGTTACGGCGGTCAGGTGTGCGCTGAAGCTTTCTTT
j_call: TRBJ2-1; d_call: NA; clone_size: NA; v_call: TRBV11-1; cdr3_aa: CASSSARYIEQFF; cdr3_nt: TGTGCTAGCAGCTCCGCCAGATACATTGAGCAGTTCTTC
j_call: TRBJ2-3; d_call: NA; clone_size: NA; v_call: TRBV11-3; cdr3_aa: CASSLVPYDTQFF; cdr3_nt: TGTGCCAGCAGCCTAGTCCCTTACGATACGCAGTTTTTT
j_call: TRBJ1-1; d_call: TRBD1; clone_size: NA; v_call: TRBV29-1; cdr3_aa: CSALAGGGTEALF; cdr3_nt: TGCAGCGCCTTGGCAGGGGGGGGCACTGAAGCTCTCTTT
j_call: TRBJ1-2; d_call: NA; clone_size: NA; v_call: TRBV14; cdr3_aa: CASSLTSSTSWYGYTF; cdr3_nt: TGTGCCAGCAGCCTAACGTCTTCAACGTCGTGGTATGGCTACACCTTC
j_call: TRBJ2-1; d_call: NA; clone_size: NA; v_call: TRBV20-1; cdr3_aa: CSASQFRSPSYNGHFF; cdr3_nt: TGCAGTGCTAGCCAATTCAGGAGCCCCTCCTACAATGGGCACTTCTTC
j_call: TRBJ2-7; d_call: NA; clone_size: NA; v_call: TRBV28; cdr3_aa: CVNTIGYEQYF; cdr3_nt: TGTGTCAACACGATTGGCTACGAGCAGTACTTC
j_call: TRBJ2-3; d_call: TRBD2; clone_size: NA; v_call: TRBV4-2; cdr3_aa: CASSQGGTSDTDKQYF; cdr3_nt: TGTGCCAGTAGCCAAGGAGGCACTAGCGACACAGATAAGCAGTATTTT
j_call: TRBJ2-5; d_call: NA; clone_size: few; v_call: TRBV18; cdr3_aa: CASSPPPSMYQETQYF; cdr3_nt: TGTGCCAGCTCACCACCGCCCAGTATGTACCAAGAGACCCAGTACTTC
j_call: TRBJ2-1; d_call: NA; clone_size: NA; v_call: TRBV30; cdr3_aa: CAWSVGSYVQFF; cdr3_nt: TGTGCCTGGAGTGTAGGATCCTACGTGCAGTTCTTC
j_call: TRBJ2-7; d_call: TRBD2; clone_size: NA; v_call: TRBV29-1; cdr3_aa: CSVYTGTSSYEHYF; cdr3_nt: TGTAGCGTATATACCGGGACTAGTAGCTACGAGCATTACTTC
j_call: TRBJ2-7; d_call: NA; clone_size: NA; v_call: TRBV6-1; cdr3_aa: CTSSQQASYEQYF; cdr3_nt: TGTACCAGCAGCCAACAGGCGTCCTATGAGCAGTACTTC
j_call: TRBJ2-1; d_call: NA; clone_size: NA; v_call: TRBV12-3/TRBV12-4; cdr3_aa: CVSTLPQRYHNEQFF; cdr3_nt: TGTGTCAGCACTCTCCCTCAGCGGTACCACAATGAGCAGTTCTTC
j_call: TRBJ2-3; d_call: TRBD2; clone_size: NA; v_call: TRBV28; cdr3_aa: CASSLRLAGGNSTDTQYF; cdr3_nt: TGTGCCAGCAGTTTGAGGCTAGCGGGAGGAAATAGCACAGATACGCAGTATTTT
j_call: TRBJ2-2; d_call: NA; clone_size: NA; v_call: TRBV12-3/TRBV12-4; cdr3_aa: CASNFPPSMTGELFF; cdr3_nt: TGTGCCAGCAATTTTCCCCCTAGCATGACCGGGGAGCTGTTTTTT
j_call: TRBJ2-5; d_call: TRBD2; clone_size: NA; v_call: TRBV4-2; cdr3_aa: CASNQGISGSGETQYF; cdr3_nt: TGTGCCAGCAACCAGGGGATTAGCGGGAGTGGAGAGACCCAGTACTTC
j_call: TRBJ2-7; d_call: TRBD1; clone_size: NA; v_call: TRBV7-8; cdr3_aa: CAISLWMTGGEQYF; cdr3_nt: TGTGCCATCAGCCTTTGGATGACAGGGGGGGAGCAGTACTTC
j_call: TRBJ1-5; d_call: NA; clone_size: NA; v_call: TRBV6-1; cdr3_aa: CASSEVDRTWSNQPQLF; cdr3_nt: TGTGCCAGCAGTGAAGTAGACAGAACCTGGAGCAATCAGCCCCAGCTTTTT
j_call: TRBJ2-7; d_call: NA; clone_size: NA; v_call: TRBV12-3/TRBV12-4; cdr3_aa: CASSLHPGLGSYEQYF; cdr3_nt: TGTGCCAGCAGTTTGCACCCAGGGTTGGGGTCTTACGAGCAGTACTTC
j_call: TRBJ2-2; d_call: NA; clone_size: few; v_call: TRBV6-1; cdr3_aa: CASSDQDTHTGELFF; cdr3_nt: TGTGCCAGCAGTGATCAGGACACCCACACCGGGGAGCTGTTTTTT
j_call: TRBJ2-5; d_call: NA; clone_size: NA; v_call: TRBV6-1; cdr3_aa: CARSATSRETQYF; cdr3_nt: TGTGCCAGGAGTGCGACTAGTCGGGAGACCCAGTACTTC
j_call: TRBJ2-1; d_call: TRBD2; clone_size: NA; v_call: TRBV29-1; cdr3_aa: CSVPQLAGYGNEQFF; cdr3_nt: TGCAGCGTTCCACAATTAGCGGGATATGGGAATGAGCAATTCTTC
j_call: TRBJ1-6; d_call: NA; clone_size: NA; v_call: TRBV6-5; cdr3_aa: CTSDTGTLSSYNSPLHF; cdr3_nt: TGTACCAGCGACACTGGGACTTTGAGCTCCTATAATTCACCCCTCCACTTT
j_call: TRBJ2-3; d_call: NA; clone_size: NA; v_call: TRBV11-3; cdr3_aa: CASNSGLADITDTQYF; cdr3_nt: TGTGCTAGCAACTCCGGGCTAGCAGATATCACAGATACCCAGTATTTT
j_call: TRBJ2-3; d_call: TRBD1; clone_size: NA; v_call: TRBV29-1; cdr3_aa: CGVGTTGTAVEDTQYF; cdr3_nt: TGCGGCGTCGGTACAACCGGGACAGCGGTCGAAGATACGCAGTATTTT